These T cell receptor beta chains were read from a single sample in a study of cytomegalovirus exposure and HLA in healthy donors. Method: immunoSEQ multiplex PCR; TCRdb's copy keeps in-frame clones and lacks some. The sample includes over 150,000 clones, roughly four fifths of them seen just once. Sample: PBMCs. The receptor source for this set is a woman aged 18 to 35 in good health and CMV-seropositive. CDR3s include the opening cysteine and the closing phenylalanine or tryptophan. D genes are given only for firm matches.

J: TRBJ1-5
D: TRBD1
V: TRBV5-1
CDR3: CASSWTGGGPQHF

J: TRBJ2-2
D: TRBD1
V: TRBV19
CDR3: CASSIAGTGATGELFF

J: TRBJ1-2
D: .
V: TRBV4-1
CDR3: CASSRSQGVGYTF

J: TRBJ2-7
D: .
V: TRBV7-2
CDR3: CASSPIRSSYEQYF

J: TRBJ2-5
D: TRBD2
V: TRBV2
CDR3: CASGGQRGSYQETQYF

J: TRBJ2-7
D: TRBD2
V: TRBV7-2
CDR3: CASSPLAGGSYEQYF

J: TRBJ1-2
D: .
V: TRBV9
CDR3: CASSLTPGGDPYGYTF

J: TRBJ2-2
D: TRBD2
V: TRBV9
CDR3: CASSVVGTSGGELFF

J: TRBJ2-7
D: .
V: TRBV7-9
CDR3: CASSPRGAADSYEQYF

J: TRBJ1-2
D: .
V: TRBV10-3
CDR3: CAILTSGQTNYGYTF

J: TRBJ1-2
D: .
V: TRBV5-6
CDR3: CASSLTTAEYGYTF

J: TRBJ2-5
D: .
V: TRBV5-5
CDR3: CASSDHFAGVETQYF

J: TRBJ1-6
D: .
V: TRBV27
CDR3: CASSSYRQDNSPLHF

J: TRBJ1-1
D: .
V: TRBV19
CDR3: CASSISGGATEAFF

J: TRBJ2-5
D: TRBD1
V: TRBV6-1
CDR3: CASGQGAVGQETQYF

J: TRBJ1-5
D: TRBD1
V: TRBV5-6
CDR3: CASSDGQGSRNQPQHF

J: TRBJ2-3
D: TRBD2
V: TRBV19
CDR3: CASTSTSGSVPTQYF

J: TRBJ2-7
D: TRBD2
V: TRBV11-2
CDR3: CASSFTRGGSVDEQYF

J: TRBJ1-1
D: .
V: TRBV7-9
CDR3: CASSLALDSLGEAFF

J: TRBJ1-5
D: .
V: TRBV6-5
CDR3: CASSYSLSQPQHF

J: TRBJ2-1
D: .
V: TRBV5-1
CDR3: CASSQRQVSYNEQFF

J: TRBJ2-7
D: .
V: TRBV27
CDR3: CASSFLNKGGEQYF

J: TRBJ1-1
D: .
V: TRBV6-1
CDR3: CASSPQGNTEAFF

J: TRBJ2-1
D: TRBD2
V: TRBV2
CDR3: CASTSPGLAGEPYNEQFF

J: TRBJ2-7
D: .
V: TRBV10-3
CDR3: CATRSGYEQYF

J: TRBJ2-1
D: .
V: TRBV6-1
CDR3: CASSDSEKSSYNEQFF

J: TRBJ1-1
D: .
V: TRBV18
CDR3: CASSLQRQNTEAFF

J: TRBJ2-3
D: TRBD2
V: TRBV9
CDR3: CASSVVLAGSTDTQYF

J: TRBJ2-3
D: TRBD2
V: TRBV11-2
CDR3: CASSLVLAGSTDTQYF

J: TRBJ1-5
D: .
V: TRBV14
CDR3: CASSPSNNQPQHF

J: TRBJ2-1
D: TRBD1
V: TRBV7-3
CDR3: CASNRGYNEQFF